This TCR beta chain was recorded in a study of cytomegalovirus exposure and HLA in healthy donors. Study results and limitations: Reportedly, HLA-A and HLA-B alleles of most subjects were accurately predicted from TCR beta. Association of a missense DCLRE1C variant with TCR beta V- and J-gene trimming was reported in a later analysis. In a later analysis, donors in an Asian-associated ancestry cluster reportedly had fewer N-insertions in productive TCRs than the cohort mean.

Germline lookup yields CDR1 SQVTM and CDR2 ANQGSEA. V gave up 7 bases and J gave up 6 bases; unmatched junction bases: 18. The CDR3 contains 16 residues. Each of the donors was a healthy bone marrow donor. With regard to this clone: Its antigen is not identified.

Primers: 60 Vbeta forward and 13 Jbeta reverse. Libraries were prepared by immunoSEQ multiplex PCR; TCRdb keeps only in-frame clonotypes and omits some of them. The sample records 120,000 or so clones, 79% being singletons. Sequenced: PBMCs. This TCR came from a man aged 18-30 years in good health and CMV-seronegative. The genes are TRBV29-1 and TRBJ2-1; the match to TRBD2 covers 7 bases. CDR3 loop: CSGNGGVGPSLNEQFF. CDR3 coding DNA: TGCAGCGGTAATGGGGGGGTCGGGCCCTCCCTCAATGAGCAGTTCTTC.